The 7 T cell receptor beta chains below come from one sample, sequenced in a study of T cell clones after liver transplantation. The protocol was immunoSEQ multiplex PCR, while the TCRdb copy is restricted to in-frame clones and leaves out a portion. Of 25,000 to 40,000 clones listed, about 94% are singletons. Sequencing used CD8+ T cells from blood, obtained 12 months after liver transplant. The receptors were sampled from a human patient who received a liver transplant. Some T cells may trace back to the graft donor.

The chain carries TRBV2 and TRBJ2-5; 7 nucleotides match TRBD1. Germline V CDR1 and CDR2: SNHLY, FYNNEI. The CDR3 length is 13 residues. The J segment lost 3 bases and the V segment lost 6 bases, leaving 4 bases of the junction unmatched. CDR3 sequence: CASRRDSEETQYF. In nucleotides, the CDR3 is TGTGCCAGCAGAAGGGACAGCGAAGAGACCCAGTACTTC. The full variable domain, its missing parts supplied by reference TRBV2 and TRBJ2-5, is EPEVTQTPSHQVTQMGQEVILRCVPISNHLYFYWYRQILGQKVEFLVSFYNNEISEKSEIFDDQFSVERPDGSNFTLKIRSTKLEDSAMYFCASRRDSEETQYFGPGTRLLVL.

This rearrangement joins TRBV27 to TRBJ2-6, with D possibly TRBD2 on 5 matching bases. The V end was cut by 11 bases, the J end by 1 base, with 12 bases between. Germline-derived CDR1 and CDR2 are MNHEY and SMNVEV (reference sequence). This CDR3 is built from 14 residues. The CDR3 DNA follows: TGTGCCTCCTCCGGGGTTTCTGGGGCCAACGTCCTGACTTTC. Amino acids: CASSGVSGANVLTF.

The V gene is TRBV7-8, the J gene TRBJ1-3, with D possibly matching TRBD1 (6 bases). Per the germline V gene, CDR1 is SGHVS and CDR2 is FQNEAQ. This CDR3 spans 19 amino acids. V dropped 4 bases and J dropped 0 bases, with 22 bases sitting between them. CDR3 amino acids: CASSYLSHRDKSSGNTIYF. The CDR3 nucleotides are TGTGCCAGCAGCTATTTATCTCACCGGGACAAGAGCTCTGGAAACACCATATATTTT.

The chain links TRBV21-1 to TRBJ2-2; the DNA was not compared with TRBD1, the D call given in the table. TRBV21-1 is given as a pseudogene. The CDR3 length is 18 residues. The chain's CDR3 is CASSKSSARGLWTGELFF. The CDR3 region has the DNA TGTGCCAGCAGCAAATCTTCGGCGAGGGGGCTATGGACCGGGGAGCTGTTTTTT.

The gene calls are TRBV28 and TRBJ2-3; no firm D call. Per the germline V gene, CDR1 is MDHEN and CDR2 is SYDVKM. The ends were cut back, 2 bases at V and 5 bases at J, with 11 bases in the middle. This CDR3 has 14 amino acids. The CDR3 loop is CASSLAPFGDTQYF. The CDR3 DNA reads TGTGCCAGCAGTTTAGCCCCCTTTGGAGATACGCAGTATTTT.

J is TRBJ2-3 and V is TRBV6-1, with 12 bases aligning to TRBD2. J was trimmed by 3 bases and V by 3 bases; bases with no gene match: 7. Germline V gene data show CDR1 as MNHNS and CDR2 as SASEGT. The CDR3 is 17 residues long. The CDR3 protein is CASSDLLAGGETDTQYF. CDR3 coding DNA: TGTGCCAGCAGTGATTTGCTAGCGGGAGGGGAAACAGATACGCAGTATTTT.

This rearrangement joins TRBV10-1 to TRBJ1-1; D call uncertain. V was trimmed by 9 bases and J by 4 bases, leaving 27 bases between them. Germline values: CDR1 WNHNN, CDR2 SYGVQD (reference sequence). The CDR3 extends over 17 amino acids. DNA for the CDR3: TGCGCCAGGATCGGACTAGTTTACTTTAATTCGCTCACTGAAGCTTTCTTT. Translation gives CARIGLVYFNSLTEAFF.